This TCR beta chain derives from a study of shared T cell receptors in the human thymus. The ends lost 4 bases at V and 1 base at J; junction bases unmatched: 10. The germline gives CDR1 ENHRY, CDR2 SYGVKD. The CDR3 is 17 residues long. The method was immunoSEQ multiplex PCR; TCRdb's version includes in-frame clones alone and lacks a portion of them. The sample has about 710,000 clones, 87% seen once. These sequences were also reported in another study, on human thymus T cells.

The clonotype originates from a boy in the first two years of life with a congenital heart defect. The sequencing sample was made of thymocytes. The chain recombines TRBV10-3 with TRBJ1-1, with 9 bases aligning to TRBD1. The CDR3 region is CAISAVPGQGTNTEAFF. The DNA of the CDR3 is TGTGCCATCAGTGCAGTCCCGGGACAGGGTACGAACACTGAAGCTTTCTTT.